Following are 16 T cell receptor beta chains from one sample sequenced in a study of blood T cell repertoires in COVID-19. Sequencing was performed with immunoSEQ multiplex PCR; in TCRdb, only in-frame clones are kept and a portion is missing. The table has about 68,000 clones, roughly 85% seen once; the top ten hold more than 20%. Sequencing was done on a sample of peripheral blood. The receptors originated from a man aged 50 or older with acute or convalescent COVID-19.

The gene calls are TRBV28 and TRBJ2-1; 12 positions agree with TRBD2. The CDR3 has 16 amino acids. Trimming at V came to 3 bases and at J to 4 bases, leaving 4 bases not matched to a gene. CDR1 is MDHEN, CDR2 SYDVKM, per germline. CDR3 nucleotides: TGTGCCAGCAGTTTTACGCTAGCGGGGGGGTACAATGAGCAGTTCTTC. It specifies CASSFTLAGGYNEQFF.

The rearrangement links TRBV19 to TRBJ1-2, with D unclear. Germline CDR1 and CDR2: LNHDA and SQIVND (reference sequence). Trimming stripped 5 bases from V and 3 bases from J, with 4 bases between. This CDR3 contains 11 residues. The CDR3 is CASSLYYGYTF. For the CDR3, the DNA is TGTGCCAGTAGTCTATACTATGGCTACACCTTC. The entire variable domain, with the rest obtained from reference TRBV19 and TRBJ1-2, is as follows: DGGITQSPKYLFRKEGQNVTLSCEQNLNHDAMYWYRQDPGQGLRLIYYSQIVNDFQKGDIAEGYSVSREKKESFPLTVTSAQKNPTAFYLCASSLYYGYTFGSGTRLTVV.

This rearrangement joins TRBV10-2 to TRBJ2-2, with 7 bases aligning to TRBD1. V dropped 6 bases and J dropped 0; count of bases not matched to a gene: 1. This CDR3 region has 14 residues. Germline V gene lookup returns CDR1 WSHSY and CDR2 SAAADI. The CDR3 spells CASRGTANTGELFF. CDR3 nucleotide sequence: TGCGCCAGCAGAGGGACAGCGAACACCGGGGAGCTGTTTTTT.

The J gene is TRBJ2-5, the V gene TRBV29-1; 10 nucleotides match TRBD1. Germline loops: CDR1 SQVTM, CDR2 ANQGSEA. The CDR3 runs 14 residues. V shed 7 bases, J shed 5 bases, and the junction held 10 bases outside the gene matches. This chain's CDR3 is CSALPTGGFETQYF. As DNA, the CDR3 is TGCAGCGCCCTCCCGACAGGGGGCTTTGAGACCCAGTACTTC.

This rearrangement joins TRBV4-1 to TRBJ2-3, with 12 positions matching TRBD2. The CDR3 length is 19 residues. Germline-derived CDR1 and CDR2 are MGHRA and YSYEKL. The V and J ends lost 4 bases and 4 bases, in that order; junction bases with no gene match: 15. CDR3 in amino acids: CASSRATLGLAGGADTQYF. The CDR3 DNA is TGCGCCAGCAGCCGAGCAACCTTAGGGCTAGCGGGGGGGGCAGATACGCAGTATTTT.

The chain carries TRBV6-6 and TRBJ1-1; 8 bases agree with TRBD1. The CDR3 sequence is 14 residues long. The ends lost 7 bases at V and 1 base at J; junction bases unmatched: 5. Germline V lookup: CDR1 MNHNY, CDR2 SVGAGI (reference sequence). CDR3 sequence reads: CASIPGTGNTEAFF. Here the CDR3 DNA reads TGTGCCAGCATTCCCGGGACAGGGAACACTGAAGCTTTCTTT.

The chain joins TRBV4-1 to TRBJ2-2; 14 bases line up with TRBD2. The CDR3 has 18 residues. Germline V gene lookup returns CDR1 MGHRA and CDR2 YSYEKL. V trimming: 1 base; J trimming: 5 bases; junction bases outside the gene matches: 6. Here the CDR3 reads CASSQAGLAGVGTGELFF. CDR3 sequence (DNA): TGCGCCAGCAGCCAAGCGGGACTAGCGGGGGTAGGGACCGGGGAGCTGTTTTTT.

The rearrangement uses TRBV21-1 and TRBJ2-7; the DNA was not compared with TRBD1, the D call given in the table. TRBV21-1 has pseudogene status. The CDR3 has 18 residues. CDR3 residues: CASSKPLAGTGVPYEQYV. Written as DNA, the CDR3 is TGTGCCAGCAGCAAACCTCTTGCCGGGACAGGGGTCCCCTACGAGCAGTACGTC.

This chain links TRBV14 with TRBJ2-1, with D possibly being TRBD1 (5 bases). Germline CDR1 is SGHDN and CDR2 is FVKESK. This CDR3 is 15 amino acids long. V was pared by 3 bases and J by 8 bases, with 17 bases between. CDR3 amino acids: CASSHLAGNRDEQFF. The CDR3 DNA sequence: TGTGCCAGCAGCCATTTGGCAGGGAACCGCGATGAGCAGTTCTTC.

The gene calls are TRBV28 and TRBJ2-3, with a tentative D call TRBD2 (6 bases). The CDR3 totals 19 residues. CDR1 and CDR2 (germline): MDHEN, SYDVKM. The V and J ends lost 5 bases and 0 bases respectively, with 24 bases between them. CDR3 DNA sequence: TGTGCCAGCAGTGGCAGGTGGGCGGGACCGGCCACTAGCACAGATACGCAGTATTTT. Translated: CASSGRWAGPATSTDTQYF.

A single count supports this clone. J is TRBJ2-7 and V is TRBV7-2, with TRBD2 matching 8 bases. The V and J ends lost 1 base and 4 bases, in that order; junction bases with no gene match: 6. The V gene's germline CDR1 is SGHTA and CDR2 FQGNSA. The CDR3 runs 15 residues. The CDR3 region has the DNA TGTGCCAGCAGCTTAGAAAGCGGGGGAGCTTACGAGCAGTACTTC. The encoded protein is CASSLESGGAYEQYF.

V and J are TRBV6-1 and TRBJ2-5; 7 positions match TRBD1. This CDR3 region has 13 residues. Trimming at V came to 1 base and at J to 9 bases, leaving 5 bases not matched to a gene. Per the germline V gene, CDR1 is MNHNS and CDR2 is SASEGT. The DNA for the CDR3 is TGTGCCAGCAGTGAAGGACAGGGAAGGCCCCAGTACTTC. Translated: CASSEGQGRPQYF.

The gene calls are TRBV24-1 and TRBJ2-2, with a tentative D call TRBD2 (6 bases). Germline V gene data show CDR1 as KGHDR and CDR2 as SFDVKD. CDR3 length equals 14 residues. The germline V and J ends were trimmed by 2 bases and 6 bases, with 9 bases remaining between them. CDR3: CATSDWRGAGELFF. In DNA, the CDR3 is TGTGCCACCAGTGATTGGAGGGGCGCCGGGGAGCTGTTTTTT.

The chain links TRBV9 to TRBJ2-5; 8 bases are a match to TRBD2. Trimming cost V 0 bases and J 4 bases; bases outside gene matches: 5. The CDR3 extends over 15 amino acids. From germline, CDR1 is SGDLS and CDR2 YYNGEE. CDR3 in amino acids: CASSVGRGGRETQYF. The DNA for the CDR3 is TGTGCCAGCAGCGTAGGACGGGGGGGCCGAGAGACCCAGTACTTC.

This clone was detected once. The chain recombines TRBV5-4 with TRBJ1-1, with a weak D call TRBD1 (5 bases). In germline, CDR1 is SGHNT, CDR2 YYREEE (reference sequence). Trimming removed 5 bases at V and 5 bases at J, with 10 bases between. The CDR3 totals 12 residues. As DNA, the CDR3 is TGTGCCAGCAGTCAGGGAGGAACTGAAGCTTTCTTT. It yields the protein CASSQGGTEAFF.

This rearrangement joins TRBV9 to TRBJ2-7; 9 positions agree with TRBD2. In germline, CDR1 is SGDLS, CDR2 YYNGEE. Trimming removed 4 bases from V and 3 bases from J; junction bases left unmatched: 8. This CDR3 comprises 15 residues. Here the CDR3 DNA reads TGTGCCAGCAGCAACGCGGGGGGGCCCAACTACGAGCAGTACTTC. Its protein is CASSNAGGPNYEQYF.